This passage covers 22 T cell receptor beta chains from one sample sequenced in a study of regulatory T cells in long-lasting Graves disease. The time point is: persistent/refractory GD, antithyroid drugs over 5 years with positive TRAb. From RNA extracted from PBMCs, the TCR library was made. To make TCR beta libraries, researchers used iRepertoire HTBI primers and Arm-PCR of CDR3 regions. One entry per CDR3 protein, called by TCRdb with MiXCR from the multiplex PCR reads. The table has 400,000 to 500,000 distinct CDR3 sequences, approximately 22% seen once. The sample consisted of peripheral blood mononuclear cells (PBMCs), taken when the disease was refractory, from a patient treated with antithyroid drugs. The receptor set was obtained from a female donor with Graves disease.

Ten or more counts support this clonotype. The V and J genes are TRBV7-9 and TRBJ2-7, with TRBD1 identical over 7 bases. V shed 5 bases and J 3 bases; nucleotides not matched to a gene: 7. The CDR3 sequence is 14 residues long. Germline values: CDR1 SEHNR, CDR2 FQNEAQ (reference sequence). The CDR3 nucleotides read TGTGCCAGCAGCCAACCCGGGACAGACTACGAGCAGTACTTC. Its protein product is CASSQPGTDYEQYF.

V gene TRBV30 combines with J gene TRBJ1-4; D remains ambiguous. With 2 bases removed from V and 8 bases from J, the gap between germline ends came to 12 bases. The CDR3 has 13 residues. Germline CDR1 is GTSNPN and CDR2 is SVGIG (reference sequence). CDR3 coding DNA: TGTGCCTGGAGTCTCGGTCCACAAGAAAAACTGTTTTTT. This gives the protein CAWSLGPQEKLFF.

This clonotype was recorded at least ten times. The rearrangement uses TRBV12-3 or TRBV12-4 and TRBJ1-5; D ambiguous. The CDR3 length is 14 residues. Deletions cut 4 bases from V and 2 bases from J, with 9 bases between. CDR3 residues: CASSYGVGNQPQHF. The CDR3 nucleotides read TGTGCCAGCAGTTACGGGGTCGGCAATCAGCCCCAGCATTTT.

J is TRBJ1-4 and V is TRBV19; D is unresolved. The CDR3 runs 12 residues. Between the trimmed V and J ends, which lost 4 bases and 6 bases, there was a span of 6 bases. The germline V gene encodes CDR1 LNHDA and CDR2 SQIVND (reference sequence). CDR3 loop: CASSSGHEKLFF. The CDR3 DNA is TGTGCCAGTAGTAGCGGACATGAAAAACTGTTTTTT.

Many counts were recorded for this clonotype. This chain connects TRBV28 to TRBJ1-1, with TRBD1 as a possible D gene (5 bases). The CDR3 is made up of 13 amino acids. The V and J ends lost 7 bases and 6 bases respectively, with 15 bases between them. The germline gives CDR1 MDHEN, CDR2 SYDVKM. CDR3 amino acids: CASISRGMAEAFF. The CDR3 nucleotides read TGTGCCAGCATTTCTAGGGGTATGGCTGAAGCTTTCTTT.

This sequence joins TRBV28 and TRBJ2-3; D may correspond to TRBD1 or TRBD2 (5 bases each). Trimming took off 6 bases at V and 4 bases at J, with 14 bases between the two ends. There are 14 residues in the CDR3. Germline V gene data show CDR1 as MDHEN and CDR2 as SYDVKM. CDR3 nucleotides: TGTGCCAGCAGACTGGGACGCGCCGCAGATACGCAGTATTTT. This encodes CASRLGRAADTQYF.

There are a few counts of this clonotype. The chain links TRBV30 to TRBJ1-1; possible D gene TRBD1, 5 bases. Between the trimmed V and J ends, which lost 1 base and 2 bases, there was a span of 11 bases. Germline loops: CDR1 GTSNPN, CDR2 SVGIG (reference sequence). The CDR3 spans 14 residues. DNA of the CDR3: TGTGCCTGGAGTGGACCAGGGTTCAACACTGAAGCTTTCTTT. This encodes CAWSGPGFNTEAFF.

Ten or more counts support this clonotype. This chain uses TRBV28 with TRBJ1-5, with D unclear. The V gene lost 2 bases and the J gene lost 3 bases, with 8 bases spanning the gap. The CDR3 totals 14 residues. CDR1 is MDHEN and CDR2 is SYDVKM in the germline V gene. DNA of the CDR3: TGTGCCAGCAGTTTAGGGCAGCCCAATCAGCCCCAGCATTTT. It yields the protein CASSLGQPNQPQHF.

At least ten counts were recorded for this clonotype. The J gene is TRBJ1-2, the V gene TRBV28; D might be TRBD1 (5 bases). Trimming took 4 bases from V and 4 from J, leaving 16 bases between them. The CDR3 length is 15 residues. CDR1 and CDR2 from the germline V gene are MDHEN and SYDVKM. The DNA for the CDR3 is TGTGCCAGCAGTTCTCCTCCGGGGGGTGTCTATGGCTACACCTTC. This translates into CASSSPPGGVYGYTF.

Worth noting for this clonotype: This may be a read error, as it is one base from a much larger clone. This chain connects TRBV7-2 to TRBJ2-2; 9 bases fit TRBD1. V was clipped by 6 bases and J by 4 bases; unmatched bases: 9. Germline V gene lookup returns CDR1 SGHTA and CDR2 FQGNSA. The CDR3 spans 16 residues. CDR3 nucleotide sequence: TGTGCCAGCAGTCGAAGGGACAGGGACCCCACCGGGGAGCTGTTTTTT. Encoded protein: CASSRRDRDPTGELFF.

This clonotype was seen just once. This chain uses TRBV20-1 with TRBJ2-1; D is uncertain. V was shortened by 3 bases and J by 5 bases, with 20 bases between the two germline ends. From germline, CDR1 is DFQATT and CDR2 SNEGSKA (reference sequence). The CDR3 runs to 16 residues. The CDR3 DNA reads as TGCAGTGCTAGGCATTTTGGCGCGGTACTTAACAATGAGCAGTTCTTC. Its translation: CSARHFGAVLNNEQFF.

Written as DNA, the CDR3 is TGTGCCAGCAGCCAAGTGGAGGACAAGCAGTACTTC. The encoded protein is CASSQVEDKQYF. The rearrangement joins TRBV14 to TRBJ2-7; the D gene could be TRBD1 or TRBD2 (5 bases each). Per germline, CDR1 SGHDN and CDR2 FVKESK. The CDR3 spans 12 residues. Trimming took off 1 base at V and 8 bases at J, with 9 bases between the two ends. Combining the CDR3 with reference TRBV14 and TRBJ2-7 gives the whole variable domain EAGVTQFPSHSVIEKGQTVTLRCDPISGHDNLYWYRRVMGKEIKFLLHFVKESKQDESGMPNNRFLAERTGGTYSTLKVQPAELEDSGVYFCASSQVEDKQYFGPGTRLTVT.

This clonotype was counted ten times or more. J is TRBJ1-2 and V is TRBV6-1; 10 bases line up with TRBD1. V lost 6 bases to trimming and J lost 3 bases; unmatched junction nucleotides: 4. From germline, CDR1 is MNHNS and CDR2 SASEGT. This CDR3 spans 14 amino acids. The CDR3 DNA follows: TGTGCCAGCAGGGACAGGGGGAACTACTATGGCTACACCTTC. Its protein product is CASRDRGNYYGYTF.

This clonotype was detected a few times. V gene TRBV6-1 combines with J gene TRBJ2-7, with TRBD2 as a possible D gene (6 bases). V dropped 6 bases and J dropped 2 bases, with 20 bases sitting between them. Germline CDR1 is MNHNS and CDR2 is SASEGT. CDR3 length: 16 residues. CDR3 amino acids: CASSYPAGQGAYEQYF. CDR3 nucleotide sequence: TGTGCCAGCAGCTACCCGGCGGGGCAGGGCGCCTACGAGCAGTACTTC.

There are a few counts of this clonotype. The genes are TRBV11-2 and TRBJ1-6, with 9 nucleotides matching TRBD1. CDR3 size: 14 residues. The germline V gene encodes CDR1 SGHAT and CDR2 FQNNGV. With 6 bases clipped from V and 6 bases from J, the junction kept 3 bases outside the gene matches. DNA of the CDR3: TGTGCCAGCAGAAGGGACAGGGTTAATTCACCCCTCCACTTT. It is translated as CASRRDRVNSPLHF. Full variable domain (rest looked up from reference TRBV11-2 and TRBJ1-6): EAGVAQSPRYKIIEKRQSVAFWCNPISGHATLYWYQQILGQGPKLLIQFQNNGVVDDSQLPKDRFSAERLKGVDSTLKIQPAKLEDSAVYLCASRRDRVNSPLHFGNGTRLTVT.

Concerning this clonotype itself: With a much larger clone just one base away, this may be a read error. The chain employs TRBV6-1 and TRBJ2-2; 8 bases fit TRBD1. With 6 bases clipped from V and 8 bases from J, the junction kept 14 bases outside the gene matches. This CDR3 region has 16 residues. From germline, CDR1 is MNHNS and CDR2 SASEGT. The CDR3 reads CASREHEDDRGGELFF. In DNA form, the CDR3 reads TGTGCCAGCAGGGAACATGAAGACGACAGGGGTGGGGAGCTGTTTTTT.

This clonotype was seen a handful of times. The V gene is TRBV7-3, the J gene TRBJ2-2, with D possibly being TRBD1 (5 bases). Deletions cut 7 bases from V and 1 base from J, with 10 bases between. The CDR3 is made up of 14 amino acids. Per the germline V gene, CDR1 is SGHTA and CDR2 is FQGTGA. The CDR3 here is CASTRQGNTGELFF. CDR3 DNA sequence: TGTGCCAGCACACGGCAGGGGAACACCGGGGAGCTGTTTTTT.

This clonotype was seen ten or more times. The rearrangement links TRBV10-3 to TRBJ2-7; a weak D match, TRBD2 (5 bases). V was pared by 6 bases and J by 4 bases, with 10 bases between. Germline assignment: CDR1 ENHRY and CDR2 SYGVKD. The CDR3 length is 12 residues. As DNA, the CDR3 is TGTGCCATCAGCCCGGACTTTTACGAGCAGTACTTC. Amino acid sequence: CAISPDFYEQYF.

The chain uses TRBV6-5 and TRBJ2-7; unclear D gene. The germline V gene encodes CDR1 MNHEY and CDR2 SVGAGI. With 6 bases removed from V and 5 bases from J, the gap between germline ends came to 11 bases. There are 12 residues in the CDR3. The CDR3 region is CASRYGRNEQYF. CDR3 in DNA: TGTGCCAGCAGATACGGGCGGAACGAGCAGTACTTC.

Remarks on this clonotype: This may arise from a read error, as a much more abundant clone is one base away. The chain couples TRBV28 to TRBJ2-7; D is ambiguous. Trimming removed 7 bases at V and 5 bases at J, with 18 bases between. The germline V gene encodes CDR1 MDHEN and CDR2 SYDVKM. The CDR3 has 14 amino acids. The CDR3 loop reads CASTPLLLPHEQYF. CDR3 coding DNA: TGTGCCAGCACCCCGCTTCTGCTGCCCCACGAGCAGTACTTC. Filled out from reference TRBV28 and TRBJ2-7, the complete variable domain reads DVKVTQSSRYLVKRTGEKVFLECVQDMDHENMFWYRQDPGLGLRLIYFSYDVKMKEKGDIPEGYSVSREKKERFSLILESASTNQTSMYLCASTPLLLPHEQYFGPGTRLTVT.

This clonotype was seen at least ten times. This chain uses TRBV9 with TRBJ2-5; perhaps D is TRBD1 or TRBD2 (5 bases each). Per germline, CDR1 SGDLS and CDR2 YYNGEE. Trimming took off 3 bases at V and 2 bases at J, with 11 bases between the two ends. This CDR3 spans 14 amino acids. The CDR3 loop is CASSASGTQETQYF. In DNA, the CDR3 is TGTGCCAGCAGCGCCTCCGGGACGCAAGAGACCCAGTACTTC.

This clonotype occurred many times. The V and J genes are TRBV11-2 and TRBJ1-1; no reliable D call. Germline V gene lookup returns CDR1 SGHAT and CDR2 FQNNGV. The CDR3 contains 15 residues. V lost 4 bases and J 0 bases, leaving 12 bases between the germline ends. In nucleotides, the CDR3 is TGTGCCAGCAGCTCGACACCTGGACTGAACACTGAAGCTTTCTTT. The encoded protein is CASSSTPGLNTEAFF. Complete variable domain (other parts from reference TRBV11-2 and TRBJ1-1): EAGVAQSPRYKIIEKRQSVAFWCNPISGHATLYWYQQILGQGPKLLIQFQNNGVVDDSQLPKDRFSAERLKGVDSTLKIQPAKLEDSAVYLCASSSTPGLNTEAFFGQGTRLTVV.